One sample yielded the 30 T cell receptor beta chains listed below, sequenced in a study of blood T cells in healthy people across ages. The authors ran a second PCR of 7 to 11 cycles using a sample-barcoded 5' primer and a J-beta primer mix. TCRdb reprocessed the 5' RACE reads via MiXCR and lists one record per CDR3 protein. This table holds 910,000 or so distinct CDR3 sequences, around 54% found once. The sample consisted of blood. These receptors were collected from a woman aged 55-75 years in good health.

The chain couples TRBV5-1 to TRBJ2-7; 12 nucleotides align to TRBD2. V lost 3 bases and J lost 6; bases outside the gene matches: 10. Germline CDR1 reads SGHRS; CDR2 reads YFSETQ. The CDR3 spans 16 residues. CDR3 nucleotide sequence: TGCGCCAGCAGCTCAATCCTAGCGGGAGGGCTGTGCGAGCAGTACTTC. It is translated as CASSSILAGGLCEQYF.

In this sample, this clonotype turned up a few times. The chain links TRBV6-5 to TRBJ1-4; D not resolved. CDR1 MNHEY and CDR2 SVGAGI come from the germline V gene. V was pared by 2 bases and J by 5 bases, with 6 bases between. This CDR3 has 13 residues. The CDR3, as DNA: TGTGCCAGCAGTTACGGGCCAAATGAAAAACTGTTTTTT. It codes for CASSYGPNEKLFF.

V gene TRBV20-1 combines with J gene TRBJ2-1; 9 nucleotides match TRBD2. V lost 5 bases to trimming and J lost 4 bases; unmatched junction nucleotides: 9. The germline CDR1 and CDR2 sequences are DFQATT and SNEGSKA (reference sequence). This CDR3 region has 15 residues. As DNA, the CDR3 is TGCAGTGCTGGCCCGGGACTAGCTGGGTACAATGAGCAGTTCTTC. It encodes CSAGPGLAGYNEQFF.

This chain links TRBV28 with TRBJ2-3; no firm D call. Trimming left V 2 bases short and J 0 bases short, with 12 bases between. CDR3 length equals 16 residues. Germline CDR1 MDHEN, CDR2 SYDVKM. CDR3 residues: CASSLVRVSSTDTQYF. CDR3 sequence (DNA): TGTGCCAGCAGTTTAGTTAGGGTTTCTAGCACAGATACGCAGTATTTT.

This clonotype was detected many times. This rearrangement joins TRBV29-1 to TRBJ2-3, with D perhaps matching TRBD2 (5 bases). There are 14 residues in the CDR3. Germline CDR1 reads SQVTM; CDR2 reads ANQGSEA. V shed 7 bases and J shed 3 bases, with 17 bases lying between them. The chain's CDR3 is CSALDFFTTDTQYF. The CDR3 DNA reads as TGCAGCGCCCTGGACTTCTTCACTACAGATACGCAGTATTTT.

This clonotype appeared many times. J is TRBJ2-7 and V is TRBV24-1; 10 nucleotides align to TRBD2. The CDR3 spans 15 residues. The V and J ends lost 3 bases and 0 bases, in that order; junction bases with no gene match: 1. Germline CDR1 and CDR2: KGHDR and SFDVKD. The CDR3 loop is CATSDRTSGSYEQYF. DNA of the CDR3: TGTGCCACCAGTGATCGGACTAGCGGCTCCTACGAGCAGTACTTC.

The CDR3 DNA reads as TGCAGTGCTAGAGATTGGACTAGCGGGGGGGAAACCGGCTCCTACAATGAGCAGTTCTTC. Translated, it gives CSARDWTSGGETGSYNEQFF. J is TRBJ2-1 and V is TRBV20-1; 15 bases fit TRBD2. The CDR3 sequence is 20 residues long. Germline values: CDR1 DFQATT, CDR2 SNEGSKA (reference sequence). The V gene end was trimmed by 0 bases and the J gene end by 0 bases; junction bases not matched to a gene: 9.

This clonotype was recorded a few times. V usage is TRBV4-2 and J usage is TRBJ2-7, with 10 nucleotides matching TRBD2. V gave up 7 bases and J gave up 2 bases; unmatched junction bases: 8. This CDR3 is built from 15 residues. Germline V CDR1 and CDR2: LGHNA, YNFKEQ. The CDR3 reads CASNPSGSLTYEQYF. The CDR3 region has the DNA TGTGCCAGCAACCCTAGCGGGAGCTTAACCTACGAGCAGTACTTC.

J is TRBJ1-2 and V is TRBV7-9; D is unclear. The CDR3 consists of 12 residues. CDR1 is SEHNR, CDR2 FQNEAQ, per germline (reference sequence). V dropped 3 bases and J dropped 6 bases, with 8 bases sitting between them. The CDR3 coding sequence is TGTGCCAGCAGCTTCGTGGGGAATGGCTACACCTTC. Residues: CASSFVGNGYTF.

The rearrangement joins TRBV7-3 to TRBJ2-2; no reliable D call. Germline V CDR1 and CDR2: SGHTA, FQGTGA. The CDR3 is made up of 15 amino acids. The germline V and J ends were trimmed by 3 bases and 3 bases, with 11 bases remaining between them. CDR3 nucleotide sequence: TGTGCCAGCAGCTTTCTTGGCACACACACCGGGGAGCTGTTTTTT. This codes for CASSFLGTHTGELFF.

The V call is TRBV7-9, the J call TRBJ1-1; maybe TRBD1 (5 bases). This CDR3 spans 14 amino acids. Trimming took off 6 bases at V and 4 bases at J, with 15 bases between the two ends. Germline V gene sequence: CDR1 SEHNR, CDR2 FQNEAQ (reference sequence). CDR3 amino acids: CASRDPSGITEAFF. CDR3 bases: TGTGCCAGCAGGGACCCCTCAGGGATCACTGAAGCTTTCTTT.

The chain links TRBV29-1 to TRBJ1-2, with D uncertain. This CDR3 is 14 amino acids long. Germline-derived CDR1 and CDR2 are SQVTM and ANQGSEA. Trimming removed 5 bases at V and 6 bases at J, with 19 bases between. The CDR3 sequence: CSVPHPSRSDGYTF. In nucleotides, the CDR3 is TGCAGCGTTCCCCACCCATCCAGGTCTGATGGCTACACCTTC.

The genes are TRBV6-1 and TRBJ2-4; either TRBD1 or TRBD2 may fit D (6 bases each). The DNA matches TRBJ2-7 better at its end, which makes the J call doubtful. CDR1 is MNHNS and CDR2 is SASEGT in the germline V gene. This CDR3 has 16 residues. The CDR3 reads CASSEGRGVGLYEQYF. The CDR3 nucleotides read TGTGCCAGCAGTGAAGGGAGGGGGGTCGGTCTCTACGAGCAGTACTTC.

V gene TRBV20-1 combines with J gene TRBJ2-2; unclear D gene. The CDR3 contains 11 residues. With 3 bases removed from V and 5 bases from J, the gap between germline ends came to 4 bases. Germline CDR1 is DFQATT and CDR2 is SNEGSKA (reference sequence). The chain's CDR3 is CSASPTGELFF. Written as DNA, the CDR3 is TGCAGTGCTAGCCCTACCGGGGAGCTGTTTTTT.

The chain has TRBV20-1 and TRBJ1-1; 7 nucleotides align to TRBD1. The CDR3 contains 14 residues. J was trimmed by 2 bases and V by 6 bases; bases with no gene match: 9. Per germline, CDR1 DFQATT and CDR2 SNEGSKA (reference sequence). DNA of the CDR3: TGCAGTGCCTCCCGGGGAGGGGGCAACACTGAAGCTTTCTTT. Protein sequence: CSASRGGGNTEAFF.

This clonotype was counted between two and nine times. The V gene is TRBV27, the J gene TRBJ2-3; no clear D. V was cut by 6 bases and J by 2 bases, with 9 bases left in between. Germline assignment: CDR1 MNHEY and CDR2 SMNVEV (reference sequence). The CDR3 loop spans 13 amino acids. CDR3 residues: CASRAIPTDTQYF. The CDR3 DNA reads TGTGCCAGCAGAGCCATCCCCACAGATACGCAGTATTTT.

The chain carries TRBV20-1 and TRBJ2-5, with 10 bases lining up with TRBD2. V dropped 1 base and J dropped 0; count of bases not matched to a gene: 8. Germline CDR1 and CDR2: DFQATT and SNEGSKA (reference sequence). The CDR3 sequence is 17 residues long. CDR3 nucleotides: TGCAGTGCTAGAGCATACCAGCGGGGGGGAAACCAAGAGACCCAGTACTTC. Its protein is CSARAYQRGGNQETQYF.

The chain has TRBV20-1 and TRBJ2-3, with a possible D match to TRBD2 (6 bases). Looked up from germline, CDR1 is DFQATT and CDR2 is SNEGSKA (reference sequence). The CDR3 runs to 16 residues. The V and J ends lost 2 bases and 0 bases respectively, with 15 bases between them. DNA of the CDR3: TGCAGTGCTAGAAGTCTAGCGAAGCCTAGCACAGATACGCAGTATTTT. It specifies CSARSLAKPSTDTQYF.

The genes are TRBV6-5 and TRBJ2-3; possibly TRBD1 for D (5 bases). Germline values: CDR1 MNHEY, CDR2 SVGAGI. There are 14 residues in the CDR3. The V end was cut by 5 bases, the J end by 2 bases, with 11 bases between. CDR3 residues: CASSTRVNTDTQYF. CDR3 bases: TGTGCCAGCAGTACCAGGGTTAACACAGATACGCAGTATTTT.

The count of this clonotype is one. The CDR3 DNA reads as TGTGCCAGCAGGGGACAGCTGAATCAGCCCCAGCATTTT. This sequence encodes CASRGQLNQPQHF. J is TRBJ1-5 and V is TRBV12-3 or TRBV12-4; 7 positions match TRBD1. Trimming took 6 bases from V and 4 from J; bases not matched to a gene: 3. The CDR3 runs to 13 residues.

The V call is TRBV29-1, the J call TRBJ2-1; TRBD1 matches at 7 bases. Germline assignment: CDR1 SQVTM and CDR2 ANQGSEA. V shed 5 bases and J 4 bases; nucleotides not matched to a gene: 8. This CDR3 has 14 residues. The chain's CDR3 is CSVTGTATYNEQFF. The CDR3 DNA follows: TGCAGCGTTACCGGGACAGCGACTTACAATGAGCAGTTCTTC.

A few counts support this clonotype. The V and J genes are TRBV28 and TRBJ2-7; D uncertain. The germline V and J ends were trimmed by 8 bases and 2 bases, with 13 bases remaining between them. This CDR3 contains 13 residues. Per the germline V gene, CDR1 is MDHEN and CDR2 is SYDVKM. The CDR3 loop reads CASSFPRTYEQYF. In DNA form, the CDR3 reads TGTGCCAGCTCATTCCCCAGAACCTACGAGCAGTACTTC. The variable domain in full, with the rest retrieved from reference TRBV28 and TRBJ2-7, is DVKVTQSSRYLVKRTGEKVFLECVQDMDHENMFWYRQDPGLGLRLIYFSYDVKMKEKGDIPEGYSVSREKKERFSLILESASTNQTSMYLCASSFPRTYEQYFGPGTRLTVT.

The chain couples TRBV7-2 to TRBJ1-4, with D possibly being TRBD1 (6 bases). V was pared by 5 bases and J by 8 bases, with 18 bases between. CDR1 is SGHTA and CDR2 is FQGNSA in the germline V gene. CDR3 length: 15 amino acids. CDR3 in DNA: TGTGCCAGCAGCCTATACAAAGGGGGGGACGAAAAACTGTTTTTT. It specifies CASSLYKGGDEKLFF. The full variable domain, with the rest looked up from reference TRBV7-2 and TRBJ1-4, is GAGVSQSPSNKVTEKGKDVELRCDPISGHTALYWYRQSLGQGLEFLIYFQGNSAPDKSGLPSDRFSAERTGGSVSTLTIQRTQQEDSAVYLCASSLYKGGDEKLFFGSGTQLSVL.

The CDR3 nucleotides read TGTGCCAGCAGCCGTCCCGGGACACGTCCCTACGAGCAGTACTTC. This encodes CASSRPGTRPYEQYF. The chain links TRBV6-5 to TRBJ2-7; TRBD1 might be the D (6 bases). This CDR3 is 15 amino acids long. CDR1 is MNHEY, CDR2 SVGAGI, per germline. The V and J ends lost 6 bases and 2 bases respectively, with 17 bases between them.

The rearrangement uses TRBV28 and TRBJ1-2, with D possibly TRBD1 on 5 matching bases. The V end was cut by 1 base, the J end by 10 bases, with 13 bases between. This CDR3 comprises 13 residues. Germline loops: CDR1 MDHEN, CDR2 SYDVKM. CDR3 nucleotides: TGTGCCAGCAGTTTATATCAGCCGGGACCCTACACCTTC. Its translation: CASSLYQPGPYTF.

This clonotype was detected a few times. The chain is built from TRBV10-3 and TRBJ2-7; 8 nucleotides align to TRBD2. The CDR3 spans 16 residues. Germline trimming cut 8 bases from V and 1 base from J; bases unmatched to any gene: 13. The germline V gene encodes CDR1 ENHRY and CDR2 SYGVKD. The CDR3 sequence: CAISGGETSVSYEQYF. CDR3 DNA sequence: TGTGCCATCTCTGGGGGGGAGACTAGCGTTTCCTACGAGCAGTACTTC.

This clonotype was picked up a small number of times. The V gene is TRBV4-2, the J gene TRBJ1-2, with a possible D match to TRBD1 (5 bases). Trimming took off 0 bases at V and 7 bases at J, with 18 bases between the two ends. Looked up from germline, CDR1 is LGHNA and CDR2 is YNFKEQ. This CDR3 is built from 16 residues. The DNA for the CDR3 is TGTGCCAGCAGCCAAGATCTTTCTATCAGGGCTGGTGGCTACACCTTC. It specifies CASSQDLSIRAGGYTF.

The gene calls are TRBV20-1 and TRBJ2-5; no clear D. The CDR3 loop spans 15 amino acids. The ends were cut back, 0 bases at V and 5 bases at J, with 16 bases in the middle. From germline, CDR1 is DFQATT and CDR2 SNEGSKA (reference sequence). This chain's CDR3 is CSARDRQRGWETQYF. The CDR3 DNA is TGCAGTGCTAGAGATCGCCAAAGAGGTTGGGAGACCCAGTACTTC.

On this clonotype itself: Just one base apart from a much larger clone, this may be a read error. This chain joins TRBV28 and TRBJ2-5; D might be TRBD2 (5 bases). V lost 6 bases and J 1 base, leaving 12 bases between the germline ends. The CDR3 spans 14 residues. CDR1 and CDR2 (germline): MDHEN, SYDVKM. The CDR3 reads CASRIGLGQETQYF. Here the CDR3 DNA reads TGTGCCAGCAGGATAGGACTGGGCCAAGAGACCCAGTACTTC.

This clonotype was counted between two and nine times. The rearrangement joins TRBV29-1 to TRBJ2-1; maybe TRBD2 (5 bases). Germline V gene sequence: CDR1 SQVTM, CDR2 ANQGSEA. The CDR3 runs 14 residues. V lost 8 bases to trimming and J lost 3 bases, with 17 bases between them. This CDR3 is CSSPPGDGYNEQFF. The CDR3 region has the DNA TGCAGCTCTCCCCCCGGGGATGGCTACAATGAGCAGTTCTTC.